This TCR beta chain was sequenced for a study of blood T cell repertoires in COVID-19. Sequencing used immunoSEQ multiplex PCR; TCRdb keeps in-frame clones, though not all of them. The data contain under 150,000 clones, around 84% of them singletons. In its sample, this clone was seen a few times. The CDR3 extends over 16 amino acids. CDR1 is SGHKS, CDR2 YYEKEE, per germline (reference sequence). V lost 4 bases and J lost 4; bases outside the gene matches: 9. The V gene is TRBV5-5, the J gene TRBJ2-1; the match to TRBD1 covers 9 bases. The sample consisted of PBMCs or T cells enriched from blood (not recorded which). The TCR originated in a man between 40 and 49 years old with acute COVID-19. This CDR3 is CASSQQGATGYNEQFF. Here the CDR3 DNA reads TGTGCCAGCAGCCAACAGGGGGCGACTGGTTACAATGAGCAGTTCTTC.